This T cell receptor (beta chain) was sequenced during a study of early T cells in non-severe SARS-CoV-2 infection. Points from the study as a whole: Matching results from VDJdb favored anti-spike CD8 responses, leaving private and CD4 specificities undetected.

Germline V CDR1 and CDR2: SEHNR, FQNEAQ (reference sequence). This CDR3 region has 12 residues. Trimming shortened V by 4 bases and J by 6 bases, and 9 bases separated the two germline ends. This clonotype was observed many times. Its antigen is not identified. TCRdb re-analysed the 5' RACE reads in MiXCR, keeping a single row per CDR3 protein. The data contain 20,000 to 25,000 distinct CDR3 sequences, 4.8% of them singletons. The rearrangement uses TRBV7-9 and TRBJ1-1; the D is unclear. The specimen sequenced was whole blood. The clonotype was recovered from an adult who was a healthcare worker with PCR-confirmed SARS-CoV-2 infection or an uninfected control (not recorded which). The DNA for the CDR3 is TGTGCCAGCAGCTCAATGGGAGCTGAAGCTTTCTTT. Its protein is CASSSMGAEAFF. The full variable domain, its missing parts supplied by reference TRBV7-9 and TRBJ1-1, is DTGVSQNPRHKITKRGQNVTFRCDPISEHNRLYWYRQTLGQGPEFLTYFQNEAQLEKSRLLSDRFSAERPKGSFSTLEIQRTEQGDSAMYLCASSSMGAEAFFGQGTRLTVV.